This entry lists 32 T cell receptor beta chains sequenced from one sample in a study of OX40 agonist ivuxolimab in advanced cancers. The data were produced by immunoSEQ multiplex PCR, yet TCRdb's version contains in-frame clones alone and is incomplete. The sample records about 79,000 clones, approximately 85% being singletons. Sequenced material: CD4+ or CD8+ T cells sorted from blood, taken in a trial of the OX40 agonist ivuxolimab. These receptors were collected from an adult with an advanced solid tumor such as melanoma, head and neck, liver or kidney cancer.

V is TRBV27 and J is TRBJ2-1; 8 nucleotides match TRBD2. J lost 4 bases, V lost 0 bases, and 17 bases had no gene match. This CDR3 contains 20 residues. CDR1 is MNHEY, CDR2 SMNVEV, per germline (reference sequence). CDR3 coding DNA: TGTGCCAGCAGTTTATCGGGGGCGGGGGGTCCAAGCGATATGTACAATGAGCAGTTCTTC. It translates to CASSLSGAGGPSDMYNEQFF.

This chain joins TRBV5-4 and TRBJ2-7; a possible D gene is TRBD1 (6 bases). The ends were cut back, 2 bases at V and 5 bases at J, with 14 bases in the middle. This CDR3 spans 14 amino acids. Germline-derived CDR1 and CDR2 are SGHNT and YYREEE (reference sequence). In DNA form, the CDR3 reads TGTGCCAGCAGCTTATCCTCAGGGGCCGACGAGCAGTACTTC. This sequence encodes CASSLSSGADEQYF.

A few counts support this clone. The chain recombines TRBV9 with TRBJ2-3; 9 nucleotides align to TRBD2. The germline V gene has CDR1 SGDLS and CDR2 YYNGEE. This CDR3 is 15 amino acids long. Trimming took 0 bases from V and 6 from J; bases not matched to a gene: 5. CDR3 protein: CASSVGLAGPDTQYF. CDR3 nucleotides: TGTGCCAGCAGCGTAGGGCTAGCGGGACCCGATACGCAGTATTTT. The variable domain in full, completed from reference TRBV9 and TRBJ2-3, reads DSGVTQTPKHLITATGQRVTLRCSPRSGDLSVYWYQQSLDQGLQFLIQYYNGEERAKGNILERFSAQQFPDLHSELNLSSLELGDSALYFCASSVGLAGPDTQYFGPGTRLTVL.

The gene calls are TRBV7-3 and TRBJ2-3; D is undetermined. Germline V CDR1 and CDR2: SGHTA, FQGTGA. This CDR3 region has 16 residues. Trimming cost V 2 bases and J 0 bases, with 12 bases left between them. CDR3 residues: CASSLGRRTSTDTQYF. For the CDR3, the DNA is TGTGCCAGCAGCTTAGGGCGCCGTACTAGCACAGATACGCAGTATTTT.

CDR3 protein: CAGRGPLQEYF. In nucleotides, the CDR3 is TGTGCCGGGAGGGGCCCCCTTCAGGAGTACTTC. The rearrangement links TRBV5-8 to TRBJ2-7; 7 nucleotides align to TRBD2. This CDR3 has 11 residues. Germline V gene sequence: CDR1 SGHTS, CDR2 YDEGEE. The ends lost 10 bases at V and 11 bases at J; junction bases unmatched: 12.

This clone was observed a few times. This chain uses TRBV6-5 with TRBJ2-2, with 7 nucleotides matching TRBD1. Trimming removed 4 bases from V and 3 bases from J; junction bases left unmatched: 5. The CDR3 covers 15 residues. CDR1 MNHEY and CDR2 SVGAGI come from the germline V gene. CDR3 in amino acids: CASSLTTGYTGELFF. CDR3 DNA: TGTGCCAGCAGTTTAACGACAGGGTACACCGGGGAGCTGTTTTTT.

This clone has a handful of counts. This chain uses TRBV13 with TRBJ2-1, with TRBD2 matching 13 bases. Germline CDR1 and CDR2: PRHDT and FYEKMQ (reference sequence). The CDR3 contains 19 residues. V shed 5 bases and J 0 bases; nucleotides not matched to a gene: 10. Here the CDR3 reads CASSQKGLAGINSYNEQFF. The DNA for the CDR3 is TGTGCCAGCAGCCAGAAGGGACTAGCGGGAATCAACTCCTACAATGAGCAGTTCTTC.

The chain joins TRBV11-2 to TRBJ2-5; no definite D call. V was clipped by 7 bases and J by 6 bases, with 18 bases between them. CDR3 length: 14 amino acids. Germline V gene data show CDR1 as SGHAT and CDR2 as FQNNGV. The CDR3 is CASTETLGQKTQYF. CDR3 in DNA: TGTGCCAGCACCGAAACCCTGGGTCAAAAGACCCAGTACTTC.

This clone was seen once. V and J are TRBV11-3 and TRBJ2-7, with TRBD2 matching 14 bases. Germline V lookup: CDR1 SGHNT, CDR2 YENEEA. Unmatched junction bases numbered 7, after V lost 4 bases and J lost 5 bases. There are 16 residues in the CDR3. CDR3 loop: CASSSPWGLAGDEQYF. In DNA, the CDR3 is TGTGCCAGCAGCTCCCCATGGGGACTAGCGGGAGACGAGCAGTACTTC.

This chain joins TRBV7-9 and TRBJ2-3, with 8 bases aligning to TRBD2. This CDR3 spans 17 amino acids. Trimming cost V 1 base and J 2 bases; bases outside gene matches: 8. CDR1 SEHNR and CDR2 FQNEAQ come from the germline V gene (reference sequence). In DNA, the CDR3 is TGTGCCAGCAGCTTAGTCCAGCGGGAGTTTAACACAGATACGCAGTATTTT. Residues: CASSLVQREFNTDTQYF.

This chain joins TRBV21-1 and TRBJ2-7. TRBV21-1 represents a pseudogene. This CDR3 contains 15 residues. CDR3 in amino acids: CASSRPIGTAYEQYF. The CDR3 DNA reads TGTGCCAGCAGCAGACCTATTGGGACCGCCTACGAGCAGTACTTC.

This chain uses TRBV28 with TRBJ2-7; D is undetermined. Looked up from germline, CDR1 is MDHEN and CDR2 is SYDVKM. The CDR3 has 11 amino acids. Trimming pared 10 bases from V and 5 bases from J, leaving 12 bases between. In DNA, the CDR3 is TGTGCCACTCGCATGTATAACGAGCAGTACTTC. Translating it yields CATRMYNEQYF.

J is TRBJ2-5 and V is TRBV27, with TRBD2 matching 7 bases. Germline CDR1 MNHEY, CDR2 SMNVEV (reference sequence). V was pared by 0 bases and J by 1 base, with 2 bases of the junction left unmatched. This CDR3 is 15 amino acids long. CDR3 residues: CASSLSLAAQETQYF. Written as DNA, the CDR3 is TGTGCCAGCAGTTTATCTCTAGCGGCCCAAGAGACCCAGTACTTC.

The chain uses TRBV28 and TRBJ1-5; D call uncertain. This CDR3 is built from 15 residues. The germline V and J ends were trimmed by 5 bases and 9 bases, with 20 bases remaining between them. Germline values: CDR1 MDHEN, CDR2 SYDVKM. DNA of the CDR3: TGTGCCAGCAGTCAAGGCGGGAAGGGTGGTTCGCCCCAGCATTTT. Translated, it gives CASSQGGKGGSPQHF.

The chain uses TRBV27 and TRBJ2-1, with TRBD2 as a possible D gene (5 bases). The CDR3 is made up of 11 amino acids. Germline V gene lookup returns CDR1 MNHEY and CDR2 SMNVEV (reference sequence). The V gene lost 8 bases and the J gene lost 10 bases, with 12 bases spanning the gap. The chain's CDR3 is CASGWSGEQFF. The DNA of the CDR3 is TGTGCCAGCGGCTGGAGCGGAGAGCAGTTCTTC.

The chain couples TRBV5-1 to TRBJ2-2; 11 bases align to TRBD2. Per the germline V gene, CDR1 is SGHRS and CDR2 is YFSETQ. This CDR3 is built from 20 residues. V lost 1 base, J lost 0 bases, and 11 bases stayed unmatched. Here the CDR3 reads CASSLWPRLAGISNTGELFF. The CDR3 DNA is TGCGCCAGCAGCTTGTGGCCTCGACTAGCGGGAATCTCGAACACCGGGGAGCTGTTTTTT. The full variable domain, completed using reference TRBV5-1 and TRBJ2-2, is KAGVTQTPRYLIKTRGQQVTLSCSPISGHRSVSWYQQTPGQGLQFLFEYFSETQRNKGNFPGRFSGRQFSNSRSEMNVSTLELGDSALYLCASSLWPRLAGISNTGELFFGEGSRLTVL.

The chain combines TRBV19 with TRBJ2-7, with D possibly TRBD1 on 5 matching bases. This CDR3 has 14 amino acids. Trimming removed 3 bases from V and 3 bases from J, with 12 bases in between. Germline CDR1 LNHDA, CDR2 SQIVND (reference sequence). Here the CDR3 DNA reads TGTGCCAGTAGTATTGCCAGGGCGAGCTACGAGCAGTACTTC. It yields the protein CASSIARASYEQYF.

This chain joins TRBV2 and TRBJ2-1, with D maybe TRBD1 (5 bases). This CDR3 spans 15 amino acids. The germline gives CDR1 SNHLY, CDR2 FYNNEI. Trimming left V 2 bases short and J 2 bases short, with 10 bases between. The CDR3 loop reads CASSEKGIPYNEQFF. The CDR3 DNA reads as TGTGCCAGCAGTGAAAAGGGGATCCCCTACAATGAGCAGTTCTTC. Variable domain in full (rest from reference TRBV2 and TRBJ2-1): EPEVTQTPSHQVTQMGQEVILRCVPISNHLYFYWYRQILGQKVEFLVSFYNNEISEKSEIFDDQFSVERPDGSNFTLKIRSTKLEDSAMYFCASSEKGIPYNEQFFGPGTRLTVL.

The chain is built from TRBV7-9 and TRBJ2-2; D call uncertain. The V gene lost 5 bases and the J gene lost 2 bases, with 3 bases spanning the gap. CDR3 length equals 12 residues. Looked up from germline, CDR1 is SEHNR and CDR2 is FQNEAQ (reference sequence). The CDR3 region has the DNA TGTGCCAGCAGCAAAAACACCGGGGAGCTGTTTTTT. Translated, it gives CASSKNTGELFF.

The J gene is TRBJ2-3, the V gene TRBV11-2, with TRBD2 matching over 7 bases. The CDR3 totals 16 residues. Germline V gene data show CDR1 as SGHAT and CDR2 as FQNNGV. J was trimmed by 0 bases and V by 1 base; bases with no gene match: 4. The CDR3 loop reads CASSLAPSGSTDTQYF. In DNA, the CDR3 is TGTGCCAGCAGCTTAGCTCCTAGCGGTAGCACAGATACGCAGTATTTT.

The chain carries TRBV27 and TRBJ2-5; TRBD2 is a possible D gene (5 bases). The CDR3 has 16 amino acids. Germline CDR1 reads MNHEY; CDR2 reads SMNVEV (reference sequence). Trimming took 7 bases from V and 13 from J, leaving 31 bases between them. The CDR3 coding sequence is TGTGCCAGCACGGGGTATAAGCTTGAGCCTACCGCGTTACGGTACTTC. It encodes CASTGYKLEPTALRYF.

This clone showed up just a few times. The rearrangement links TRBV9 to TRBJ2-5; D might be TRBD2 (7 bases). This CDR3 is built from 15 residues. Trimming shortened V by 3 bases and J by 5 bases, and 17 bases separated the two germline ends. Germline CDR1 SGDLS, CDR2 YYNGEE. The CDR3 DNA follows: TGTGCCAGCAGCGACAGGGAGGGCCGGGAGGAGACCCAGTACTTC. Residues: CASSDREGREETQYF.

This clone appeared a few times. The chain links TRBV23-1 to TRBJ2-7; no clear D. TRBV23-1 is noted as an ORF with a role that remains uncertain. V shed 7 bases and J shed 3 bases, with 10 bases lying between them. This CDR3 has 12 amino acids. In nucleotides, the CDR3 is TGCGCCAGCACACATGGGGACTACGAGCAGTACTTC. This sequence encodes CASTHGDYEQYF.

As regards this clone: At one boundary the junction diverges from the germline segment, which might be a read error. The chain joins TRBV18 to TRBJ2-3; the D is unclear. This CDR3 has 13 residues. The germline V gene has CDR1 KGHSH and CDR2 LQKENI. The CDR3 bases are TGTGCCAGCTCGCCACCCAGTACAGATACGCAGTATTTT. Amino acid sequence: CASSPPSTDTQYF.

This clone occurred a few times. The V and J genes are TRBV5-6 and TRBJ1-2; D perhaps matches TRBD1 (5 bases). Between the trimmed V and J ends, which lost 1 base and 7 bases, there was a span of 17 bases. Germline V gene sequence: CDR1 SGHDT, CDR2 YYEEEE. There are 15 residues in the CDR3. CDR3 residues: CASSLWRQGSGGYTF. The CDR3 DNA reads TGTGCCAGCAGCTTGTGGCGCCAGGGATCCGGTGGCTACACCTTC.

This chain joins TRBV7-9 and TRBJ2-3; TRBD1 aligns across 9 bases. The CDR3 runs to 15 residues. The V segment lost 4 bases and the J segment 3 bases; nucleotides outside the gene matches: 5. Per germline, CDR1 SEHNR and CDR2 FQNEAQ (reference sequence). The CDR3 nucleotides read TGTGCCAGCAGCTCACAGGGGGCATTGACAGATACGCAGTATTTT. Its protein product is CASSSQGALTDTQYF.

Here the CDR3 reads CASSLENIQYF. CDR3 DNA: TGTGCCAGCAGTTTAGAAAACATTCAGTACTTC. The gene calls are TRBV28 and TRBJ2-4; D remains unclear. V shed 2 bases and J shed 5 bases, with 1 base lying between them. The CDR3 spans 11 residues. CDR1 and CDR2 (germline): MDHEN, SYDVKM.

Comment on this clone: Other nucleotide sequences from this sample produce the same CDR3. This sequence joins TRBV28 and TRBJ1-5; D not resolved. The ends were cut back, 6 bases at V and 6 bases at J, with 9 bases in the middle. Germline CDR1 and CDR2: MDHEN and SYDVKM. This CDR3 region has 12 residues. The DNA of the CDR3 is TGTGCCAGCAGCTTGTTTGGTCAGCCCCAGCATTTT. Protein product: CASSLFGQPQHF.

The chain links TRBV28 to TRBJ2-7; TRBD1 agrees at 7 bases. Germline V CDR1 and CDR2: MDHEN, SYDVKM. The length of the CDR3 is 14 residues. The V segment lost 5 bases and the J segment 4 bases; nucleotides outside the gene matches: 8. CDR3 loop: CASSPRDSFYEQYF. The CDR3 nucleotides are TGTGCCAGCAGTCCAAGGGACAGCTTTTACGAGCAGTACTTC.

The V call is TRBV7-2, the J call TRBJ2-1; no reliable D call. Looked up from germline, CDR1 is SGHTA and CDR2 is FQGNSA. The CDR3 is made up of 14 amino acids. The germline V and J ends were trimmed by 8 bases and 6 bases, with 17 bases remaining between them. DNA of the CDR3: TGTGCCAGCGCCGAGTACTTGCGGTCCAATGAGCAGTTCTTC. It encodes CASAEYLRSNEQFF.

This chain connects TRBV5-1 to TRBJ2-5; 7 nucleotides match TRBD1. The trim removed 2 bases at V and 2 bases at J, leaving 6 bases unmatched. CDR1 and CDR2 from the germline V gene are SGHRS and YFSETQ. CDR3 size: 15 residues. CDR3 bases: TGCGCCAGCAGCTTACTACAGGGGCCTCAAGAGACCCAGTACTTC. Translated, it gives CASSLLQGPQETQYF.

The chain uses TRBV4-1 and TRBJ2-3; 7 nucleotides line up with TRBD1. Per the germline V gene, CDR1 is MGHRA and CDR2 is YSYEKL. Trimming removed 5 bases from V and 5 bases from J; junction bases left unmatched: 7. The CDR3 is 14 amino acids. The CDR3 DNA reads as TGCGCCAGCAGCGGATTGACAGGGCGAGATACGCAGTATTTT. Translation: CASSGLTGRDTQYF.